The subject of this entry is one TCR beta chain. This clonotype was seen at least ten times. The antigen it binds to is not known. The input lacks base qualities; no much larger clone sits a single base away. Hyperthyroidism patients were newly diagnosed, with disease duration under 2 months, and aged 18 to 65 years. The study excluded patients with uncontrolled infections, other autoimmune diseases, pregnancy or lactation. Diagnoses were based on clinical symptoms, serum thyroxine and TRAb, thyroid ultrasound and orbital computed tomography. For progressor patients, blood was drawn at the first diagnosis of hyperthyroidism, before any ophthalmopathy symptoms had appeared. Ficoll-Paque density gradient centrifugation was used to isolate PBMCs from 9.5 to 10 ml of fresh peripheral blood. Progressor patients were defined as those initially diagnosed with Graves' hyperthyroidism in whom ophthalmopathy developed during follow-up. Trizol reagent was used to extract total RNA, and RNA quality was then checked on an Agilent 2100 Bioanalyzer.

The TCR beta CDR3 regions were amplified from RNA transcripts. The TCR CDR3 was subjected to a first round of RT-PCR using the HTBI primer set and the Qiagen OneStep RT-PCR kit. Libraries were constructed in a second round of multiplex PCR, after which size selection and purification were carried out. Libraries were sequenced paired-end with 100 bp reads on an Illumina HiSeq2000. As for the authors' bioinformatics: SOAPnuke was used to process the raw data, removing reads that contained adapters or uncalled bases, had a mean Phred below 15, or lacked an exact match to the constant primer or identifier. COPE v1.2.5 was used to merge high-quality paired reads, and clonotypes were defined as unique nucleotide sequences. Clonotypes were aligned to IMGT TRBV, TRBD and TRBJ reference segments using MiTCR v1.1. Analysis was restricted to V-J combinations with a frequency above 0.0001, which covered 98% to 99.2% of repertoires. A TCS score was defined as the ratio of F50 (clonal expansion) to E x V (chaos), with BLOSUM62-based TCRdist applied between CDR3 peptides within each V-J. Welch's t-statistics and random forest reduced roughly 500 V-J features to 10 to 15, which were used in a naive Bayes classifier (R e1071). TCRdb ran its own pipeline on the public reads, namely fastp trimming at Q25 and MiXCR clone calling, and kept in-frame beta chains. Rows are combined by CDR3 protein, so each entry shows the most common genes and DNA. The authors' filters were not applied to this entry. The sample table contains under 300,000 distinct CDR3 sequences; only one count was recorded for roughly 15% of them. Approximately 7.8% of the sample lies in the top ten.

The sample comes from a study of T cells in Graves' hyperthyroidism and ophthalmopathy (dated by TCRdb to the late 2010s). For the study in its entirety: Peripheral blood was sampled at the time of initial diagnosis, prior to any treatment. To identify TCR V-J signatures that set the groups apart, the researchers used a discovery cohort of 100 or so patients, made up of under 45 with Graves' ophthalmopathy and about 59 with stable Graves' hyperthyroidism. For training and testing, the 95 to 100 patients in the discovery cohort were randomly divided in a 7:3 ratio. An independent validation cohort of around 19 hyperthyroidism patients and about 15 patients who later progressed to ophthalmopathy tested prospective prediction of ophthalmopathy. Thyroid tissue and blood T-cell repertoires from six Graves' hyperthyroidism patients were also compared in the study. TCR Vbeta CDR3 sequencing of approximately 140 peripheral blood samples (around 45 ophthalmopathy, 70 to 85 hyperthyroidism and approximately 17 progressor patients) is reported in the paper. Following sampling, methimazole starting at 30 mg daily was given to hyperthyroidism patients, and high-dose intravenous methylprednisolone was given to ophthalmopathy patients.

Beyond this particular receptor, the publication reports: Sample size was not statistically predetermined, and investigators were not blinded to group allocation. Ophthalmopathy was separated from stable hyperthyroidism by a 13 V-J signature model, with 85% to 90% sensitivity and approximately 81% specificity obtained in cross-validation and 80%/75% obtained in testing. In validation, the model predicted progression to ophthalmopathy a median of approximately 6.3 months before onset, with about 71% sensitivity and around 76% specificity. Blood samples also contained most of the expanded thyroid clonotypes (frequency above 0.001), which suggests that blood repertoires may reflect thyroid immune responses.

Trimming costs V 1 base and J 0 bases, and their ends lie 19 bases apart. The cysteine opens and the phenylalanine closes a CDR3 of 18 amino acids. Kept here is only the CDR3 DNA, which spans 54 bases and is read in frame from base 1. In the germline V gene, CDR1 corresponds to SGHTA and CDR2 to FQGNSA. The chain links TRBV7-2 with TRBJ2-7; TRBD2 might be the D gene, on 7 matching bases. Sequencing was performed on blood. The source of this sequence is a woman aged 30 to 39 with Graves' hyperthyroidism that later progressed to Graves' ophthalmopathy. The CDR3 region has the sequence CASSLDGRGGGSSYEQYF. Here is the DNA: TGTGCCAGCAGCTTAGACGGCCGCGGGGGCGGGAGCTCCTACGAGCAGTACTTC.